The entry that follows covers one T cell receptor (beta chain) sequence. TCRdb reprocessed the RT-PCR reads via MiXCR and lists one record per CDR3 protein. Among 180,000 or so distinct CDR3 sequences listed, about 12% were seen once. The data are from a study of response to subunit inactivated influenza vaccine. Trimming cost V 1 base and J 2 bases, with 10 bases left between them. CDR1 is MNHEY, CDR2 SVGEGT, per germline. CDR3 length equals 15 residues. The same specimen was also included in a second study, on T cells expressing NK-cell markers. That study adds: For TCR beta, cDNA was produced by 5'RACE template switching with UMIs.

The material sequenced was CD8+ T cells sorted from PBMCs, taken approximately 12 days after vaccination. This receptor was taken from a man aged 45-60 years who received an inactivated influenza vaccine. The V call is TRBV6-2 or TRBV6-3, the J call TRBJ2-3; a weak D match, TRBD2 (6 bases). In nucleotides, the CDR3 is TGTGCCAGCAGTTACTTACGGGGGTACACAGATACGCAGTATTTT. Its protein product is CASSYLRGYTDTQYF.